Listed below are T cell receptor beta chains from one sample, sequenced in a study of response to subunit inactivated influenza vaccine. A single record per CDR3 protein comes from TCRdb applying MiXCR to the RT-PCR reads. Of more than 450,000 distinct CDR3 sequences listed, around 11% are singletons. The input for sequencing was PBMCs from blood, taken on the day of vaccination. The receptors derive from a man aged 45-60 years who received an inactivated influenza vaccine. CDR3s include the opening cysteine and the closing phenylalanine or tryptophan. Fields, in order: J gene, clone size, D gene, V gene, CDR3 DNA, CDR3 protein. D genes are given only for firm matches. Size is stated for part of the rows, as once, few or many counts, or as a class when the clone is expanded.

>TRBJ2-1|few|NA|TRBV29-1
TGCAGCGTTGAAGATCGCCCCAGGGGGAGGGATGAGCAGTTCTTC
CSVEDRPRGRDEQFF
>TRBJ2-1|NA|TRBD2|TRBV5-6
TGTGCCAGCAGCTTGACTAGCGGGGGGAAGCAGTTCTTC
CASSLTSGGKQFF
>TRBJ2-1|few|NA|TRBV7-9
TGTGCCAGCTTGGGAGTACACTACAATGAGCAGTTCTTC
CASLGVHYNEQFF
>TRBJ1-1|many|NA|TRBV4-1
TGCGCCAGCAGCCAAGATCGACAGAACACTGAAGCTTTCTTT
CASSQDRQNTEAFF
>TRBJ2-4|few|TRBD1|TRBV28
TGTGCCAGCAGTCCTCTCGTACAGGGGGCCGTCAAAAACATTCAGTACTTC
CASSPLVQGAVKNIQYF
>TRBJ2-3|few|TRBD2|TRBV12-3/TRBV12-4
TGTGCCAGCAGGGGGTTAGCGGGAGGAATGGATACGCAGTATTTT
CASRGLAGGMDTQYF
>TRBJ2-1|few|TRBD2|TRBV12-3/TRBV12-4
TGTGCCAGCAGTATTTGGGGAGGGCATAATGAGCAGTTCTTC
CASSIWGGHNEQFF
>TRBJ2-7|few|NA|TRBV5-1
TGCGCCAGCAGCGACCCGCCGAGTTACGAGCAGTACTTC
CASSDPPSYEQYF
>TRBJ1-3|NA|TRBD1|TRBV12-3/TRBV12-4
TGTGCCAGCAGTTTAGTTTGGACAGGCGGAAACACCATATATTTT
CASSLVWTGGNTIYF
>TRBJ2-7|few|TRBD2|TRBV28
TGTGCCAGCAGTTTGGGGTGGCGGGGGGGTCGTCGGGACTACGAGCAGTACTTC
CASSLGWRGGRRDYEQYF
>TRBJ2-3|many|NA|TRBV2
TGTGCCAGCAGTGAAGTAGGGTTTAGCACAGATACGCAGTATTTT
CASSEVGFSTDTQYF
>TRBJ1-1|few|NA|TRBV10-3
TGTGCCATCAGTGATCGTGCTGGGGTACCTGAAGCTTTCTTT
CAISDRAGVPEAFF
>TRBJ2-1|few|TRBD2|TRBV5-6
TGTGCCAGCAGCTTCGGGCGGGGGGTAAATGAGCAGTTCTTC
CASSFGRGVNEQFF
>TRBJ1-4|NA|TRBD1|TRBV5-1
TGCGCCAGCAGCACGGACAGGGCGGATGAAAAACTGTTTTTT
CASSTDRADEKLFF
>TRBJ2-2|NA|TRBD1|TRBV6-5
TGTGCCAGCAGTTATCGGACAGGGGACCTTCTGAACACCGGGGAGCTGTTTTTT
CASSYRTGDLLNTGELFF
>TRBJ2-2|many|TRBD1|TRBV4-1
TGCGCCAGCAGCCTCCTAGGACAGGGGGACTACACCGGGGAGCTGTTTTTT
CASSLLGQGDYTGELFF
>TRBJ2-1|NA|NA|TRBV7-2
TGTGCCAGCAGCTTGACAGATGCGACGGGAAATGAGCAGTTCTTC
CASSLTDATGNEQFF
>TRBJ2-7|NA|NA|TRBV28
TGTGCCATCTCGTACGGGCCTTACGAGCAGTACTTC
CAISYGPYEQYF
>TRBJ1-1|few|NA|TRBV30
TGTGCCTACGACCAGGGGCGGGTCACTGAAGCTTTCTTT
CAYDQGRVTEAFF
>TRBJ2-7|few|TRBD2|TRBV6-2/TRBV6-3
TGTGCCAGCACCGCAGCGGGAGGAAGCTACGAGCAGTACTTC
CASTAAGGSYEQYF
>TRBJ2-7|NA|TRBD2|TRBV12-3/TRBV12-4
TGTGCCAGCCAAGGCTGGGGACTAGCGGGTGGCTACGAGCAGTACTTC
CASQGWGLAGGYEQYF
>TRBJ2-3|few|TRBD2|TRBV10-2
TGCGCCAGCAGTGAGGCTAGCGGGAGTGCAGATACGCAGTATTTT
CASSEASGSADTQYF
>TRBJ2-5|NA|TRBD2|TRBV4-1
TGCGCCAGCAGCCAAGGGCCTAGCGGGGCTGTGGAGACCCAGTACTTC
CASSQGPSGAVETQYF
>TRBJ1-2|NA|NA|TRBV29-1
TGCAGCGTTGAACGGGACTACTATGGCTACACCTTC
CSVERDYYGYTF
>TRBJ1-5|few|NA|TRBV7-9
TGTGCCAGCAGCTCGCCCGCTGGGCCCCAGCATTTT
CASSSPAGPQHF
>TRBJ1-2|many|NA|TRBV20-1
TGCAGTGCAACCATCGTGAGACAGAGGTACTATGGCTACACCTTC
CSATIVRQRYYGYTF
>TRBJ1-1|few|NA|TRBV9
TGTGCCAGCAGCGTAGATGTGAAGGGGAAAGCTTTCTTT
CASSVDVKGKAFF
>TRBJ1-1|few|NA|TRBV30
TGTGCCTGGAGTGGGTTACGGCCCGCTGAAGCTTTCTTT
CAWSGLRPAEAFF
>TRBJ2-7|many|NA|TRBV4-2
TGTGCCAGCAGGCCTAGCAGCCCCTACGAGGAGCAGTACTTC
CASRPSSPYEEQYF
>TRBJ2-7|NA|NA|TRBV7-7
TGTGCTAGCAGCCCGGGCGCGGTCGGACAGTCCTACGAGCAGTACTTC
CASSPGAVGQSYEQYF
>TRBJ2-1|many|NA|TRBV5-6
TGTGCCAGCAGCTTGGTGGTTAGCGGTAACTCCTACAATGAGCAGTTCTTC
CASSLVVSGNSYNEQFF
>TRBJ1-1|many|NA|TRBV24-1
TGTGCCACCAGTGGATACAAGAACACTGAAGCTTTCTTT
CATSGYKNTEAFF
>TRBJ2-1|NA|TRBD2|TRBV13
TGTGCCAGCAGCTTACTAGCGGGAGGTAGTGAGCAGTTCTTC
CASSLLAGGSEQFF
>TRBJ2-3|few|NA|TRBV28
TGTGCCAGCAATAAGATCTCAATCGGAGATACGCAGTATTTT
CASNKISIGDTQYF
>TRBJ2-1|many|TRBD1|TRBV7-9
TGTGCCAGCAGCTTATCAGTGACAGGGGGCTATGAGCAGTTCTTC
CASSLSVTGGYEQFF
>TRBJ2-5|many|NA|TRBV7-2
TGTGCCAGCAGAAGGGACCAAGAGACCCAGTACTTC
CASRRDQETQYF
>TRBJ1-1|NA|TRBD1|TRBV6-2/TRBV6-3
TGTGCCAGCAGTCACGGGACAGGCGGCGTCTTCACTGAAGCTTTCTTT
CASSHGTGGVFTEAFF
>TRBJ2-7|many|TRBD2|TRBV9
TGTGCCAGCAGCGTAGGGACTAGCGGGGGATACGAGCAGTACTTC
CASSVGTSGGYEQYF
>TRBJ2-4|few|TRBD1|TRBV20-1
TGCAGTGCTCCAGGGACAGGGGGGGACATTCAGTACTTC
CSAPGTGGDIQYF
>TRBJ2-7|few|TRBD1|TRBV27
TGTGCCAGCAGTAGATCCGGGACAGGGGGCTACGAGCAGTACTTC
CASSRSGTGGYEQYF
>TRBJ1-1|few|NA|TRBV10-3
TGTGCCATCAGTGAGTCCCAGGCGGGGAACACTGAAGCTTTCTTT
CAISESQAGNTEAFF
>TRBJ2-7|few|NA|TRBV5-6
TGTGCCAGCAGCTTGATCCCTGGGACCTACGAGCAGTACTTC
CASSLIPGTYEQYF
>TRBJ2-3|NA|NA|TRBV10-3
TGTGCCGCCTCTCCGATCGTCCCGGAGCGTGGGGGAGATACGCAGTATTTT
CAASPIVPERGGDTQYF
>TRBJ2-3|NA|TRBD1|TRBV7-9
TGTGCCAGCAGCAGAGGGGGGACAGGGAACACAGATACGCAGTATTTT
CASSRGGTGNTDTQYF
>TRBJ1-1|few|TRBD1|TRBV2
TGTGCCAGCAGTGGACAGGGGACGAACACTGAAGCTTTCTTT
CASSGQGTNTEAFF
>TRBJ2-1|NA|TRBD2|TRBV5-1
TGCGCCAGCAGACAAAGCGGGAGCTTCAATGAGCAGTTCTTC
CASRQSGSFNEQFF
>TRBJ2-5|NA|NA|TRBV30
TGTGCCTGGAGTGGAACGGGGGTAGGGACCCAGTACTTC
CAWSGTGVGTQYF
>TRBJ1-6|few|NA|TRBV10-3
TGTGCCATCAGTGAGTCGGCAGGTGATAATTCACCCCTCCACTTT
CAISESAGDNSPLHF
>TRBJ2-6|few|NA|TRBV12-3/TRBV12-4
TGTGCCAGCAGCCATAGGGTGGACAGACCTGGGGCCAACGTCCTGACTTTC
CASSHRVDRPGANVLTF
>TRBJ1-2|few|TRBD1|TRBV27
TGTGCCAGCAGTAGAAGACAGGGTGACTATGGCTACACCTTC
CASSRRQGDYGYTF
>TRBJ1-4|few|NA|TRBV6-2/TRBV6-3
TGTGCCAGCAGCACCGGGACCTCCAACGAAAAACTGTTTTTT
CASSTGTSNEKLFF
>TRBJ2-7|NA|TRBD1|TRBV12-3/TRBV12-4
TGTGCCAGCAGTTTAGCGTTGGCAGGGGGCTTCCCCTACGAGCAGTACTTC
CASSLALAGGFPYEQYF
>TRBJ1-2|many|NA|TRBV4-1
TGCGCCAGCAGCTTTGACCACAGCGGGCGCTCCTTC
CASSFDHSGRSF
>TRBJ2-1|few|TRBD2|TRBV20-1
TGCAGTGCTACTACTAGCGGGAGTAAAAATGAGCAGTTCTTC
CSATTSGSKNEQFF
>TRBJ2-7|NA|NA|TRBV28
TGTGCCAGCAGTACCCGAGGGTCAGGGGATAGGAAGCAGTACTTC
CASSTRGSGDRKQYF
>TRBJ2-1|many|TRBD2|TRBV6-2/TRBV6-3
TGTGCCAGCAGTCCCGGTCCGGGACTAGCGGGGCTAAGGGGAAAGAATGAGCAGTTCTTC
CASSPGPGLAGLRGKNEQFF